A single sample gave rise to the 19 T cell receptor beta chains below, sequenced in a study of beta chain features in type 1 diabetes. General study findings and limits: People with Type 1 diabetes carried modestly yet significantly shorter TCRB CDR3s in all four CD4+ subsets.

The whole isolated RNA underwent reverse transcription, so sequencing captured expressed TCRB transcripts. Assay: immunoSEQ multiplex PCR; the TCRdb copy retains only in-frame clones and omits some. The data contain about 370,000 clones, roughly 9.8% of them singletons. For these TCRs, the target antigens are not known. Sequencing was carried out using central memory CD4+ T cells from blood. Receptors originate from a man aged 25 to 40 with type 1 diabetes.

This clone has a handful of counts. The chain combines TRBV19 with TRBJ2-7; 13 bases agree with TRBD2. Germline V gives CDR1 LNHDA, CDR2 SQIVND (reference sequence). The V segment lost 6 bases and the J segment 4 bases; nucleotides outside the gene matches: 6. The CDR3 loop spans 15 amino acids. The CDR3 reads CASRPGLAGVYEQYF. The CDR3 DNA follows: TGTGCCAGTAGACCCGGACTAGCGGGGGTATACGAGCAGTACTTC. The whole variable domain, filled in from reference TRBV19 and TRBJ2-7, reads DGGITQSPKYLFRKEGQNVTLSCEQNLNHDAMYWYRQDPGQGLRLIYYSQIVNDFQKGDIAEGYSVSREKKESFPLTVTSAQKNPTAFYLCASRPGLAGVYEQYFGPGTRLTVT.

The CDR3 loop is CASSAGQGGSEQYF. As DNA, the CDR3 is TGTGCCAGCAGCGCGGGACAGGGAGGCTCCGAGCAGTACTTC. The rearrangement joins TRBV5-4 to TRBJ2-7; TRBD1 matches 9 bases. CDR1 and CDR2 from the germline V gene are SGHNT and YYREEE (reference sequence). Trimming at V came to 4 bases and at J to 6 bases, leaving 8 bases not matched to a gene. The CDR3 has 14 residues. Full variable domain (missing parts from reference TRBV5-4 and TRBJ2-7): ETGVTQSPTHLIKTRGQQVTLRCSSQSGHNTVSWYQQALGQGPQFIFQYYREEENGRGNFPPRFSGLQFPNYSSELNVNALELDDSALYLCASSAGQGGSEQYFGPGTRLTVT.

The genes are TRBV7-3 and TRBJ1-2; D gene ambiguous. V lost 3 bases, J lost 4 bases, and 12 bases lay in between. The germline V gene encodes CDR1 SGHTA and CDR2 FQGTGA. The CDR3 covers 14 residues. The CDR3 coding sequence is TGTGCCAGCAGCTTTCAGGCCGTTCCCTATGGCTACACCTTC. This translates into CASSFQAVPYGYTF.

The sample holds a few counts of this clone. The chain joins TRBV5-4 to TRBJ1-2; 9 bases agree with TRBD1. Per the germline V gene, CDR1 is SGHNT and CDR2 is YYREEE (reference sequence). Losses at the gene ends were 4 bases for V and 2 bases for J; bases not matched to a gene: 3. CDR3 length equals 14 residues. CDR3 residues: CASSPGTGNYGYTF. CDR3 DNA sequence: TGTGCCAGCAGCCCCGGGACAGGGAACTATGGCTACACCTTC.

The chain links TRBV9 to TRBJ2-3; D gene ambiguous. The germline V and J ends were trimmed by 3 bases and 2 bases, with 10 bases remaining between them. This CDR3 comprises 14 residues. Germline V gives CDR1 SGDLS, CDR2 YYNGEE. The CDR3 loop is CASSAANPTDTQYF. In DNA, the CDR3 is TGTGCCAGCAGCGCCGCCAACCCCACAGATACGCAGTATTTT.

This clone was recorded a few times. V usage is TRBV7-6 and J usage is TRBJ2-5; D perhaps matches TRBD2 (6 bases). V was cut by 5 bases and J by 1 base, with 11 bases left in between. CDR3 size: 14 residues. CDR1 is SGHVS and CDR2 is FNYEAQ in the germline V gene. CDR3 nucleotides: TGTGCCAGCAGCCCTACGGGACTCCAAGAGACCCAGTACTTC. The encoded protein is CASSPTGLQETQYF.

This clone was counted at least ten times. The CDR3 DNA reads TGTGCCAGCAGCCCAAACCAGGGGGGGTTCGGGACCCAGTACTTC. It is translated as CASSPNQGGFGTQYF. The chain recombines TRBV6-1 with TRBJ2-5; either TRBD1 or TRBD2 may supply D (7 bases each). CDR1 is MNHNS and CDR2 is SASEGT in the germline V gene. Trimming removed 6 bases at V and 7 bases at J, with 21 bases between. This CDR3 comprises 15 residues.

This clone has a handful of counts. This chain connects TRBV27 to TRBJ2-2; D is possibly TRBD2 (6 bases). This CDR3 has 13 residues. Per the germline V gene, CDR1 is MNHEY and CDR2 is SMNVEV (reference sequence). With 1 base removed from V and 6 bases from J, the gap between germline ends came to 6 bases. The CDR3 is CASSLWGAGELFF. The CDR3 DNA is TGTGCCAGCAGTTTATGGGGGGCCGGGGAGCTGTTTTTT.

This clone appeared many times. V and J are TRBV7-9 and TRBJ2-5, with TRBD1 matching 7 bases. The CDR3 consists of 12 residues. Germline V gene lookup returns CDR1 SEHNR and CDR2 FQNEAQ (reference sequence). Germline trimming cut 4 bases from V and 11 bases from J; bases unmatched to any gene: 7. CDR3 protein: CASSSGTARQYF. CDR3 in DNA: TGTGCCAGCAGCTCTGGGACAGCAAGGCAGTACTTC.

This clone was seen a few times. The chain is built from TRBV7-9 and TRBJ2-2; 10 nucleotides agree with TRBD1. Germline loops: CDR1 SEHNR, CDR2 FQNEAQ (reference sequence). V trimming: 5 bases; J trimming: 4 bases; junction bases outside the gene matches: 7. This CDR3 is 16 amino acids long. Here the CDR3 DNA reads TGTGCCAGCAGCGACGACAGGGGGCGAGGCACCGGGGAGCTGTTTTTT. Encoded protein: CASSDDRGRGTGELFF.

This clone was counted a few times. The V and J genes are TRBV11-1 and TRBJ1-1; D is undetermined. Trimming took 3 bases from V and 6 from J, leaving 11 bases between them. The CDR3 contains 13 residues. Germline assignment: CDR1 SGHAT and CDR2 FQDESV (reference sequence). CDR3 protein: CASSLRTIPEAFF. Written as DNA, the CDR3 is TGTGCCAGCAGCTTGAGGACTATCCCTGAAGCTTTCTTT.

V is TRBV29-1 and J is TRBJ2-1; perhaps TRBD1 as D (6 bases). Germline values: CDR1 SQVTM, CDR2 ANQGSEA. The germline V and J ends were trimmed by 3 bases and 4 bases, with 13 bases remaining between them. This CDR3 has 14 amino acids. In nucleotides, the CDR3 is TGCAGCGTTGACAGGGGCGCCCCTTACAATGAGCAGTTCTTC. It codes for CSVDRGAPYNEQFF.

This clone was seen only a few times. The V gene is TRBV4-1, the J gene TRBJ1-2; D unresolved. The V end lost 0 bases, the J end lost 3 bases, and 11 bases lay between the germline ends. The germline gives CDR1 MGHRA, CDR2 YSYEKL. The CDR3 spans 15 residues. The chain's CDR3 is CASSQETDSYYGYTF. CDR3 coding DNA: TGCGCCAGCAGCCAAGAGACGGACTCCTACTATGGCTACACCTTC.

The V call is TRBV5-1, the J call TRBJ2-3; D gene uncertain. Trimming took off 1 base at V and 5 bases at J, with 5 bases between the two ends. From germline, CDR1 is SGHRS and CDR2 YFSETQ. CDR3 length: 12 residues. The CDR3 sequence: CASSLHGDTQYF. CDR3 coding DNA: TGCGCCAGCAGCTTGCACGGAGATACGCAGTATTTT.

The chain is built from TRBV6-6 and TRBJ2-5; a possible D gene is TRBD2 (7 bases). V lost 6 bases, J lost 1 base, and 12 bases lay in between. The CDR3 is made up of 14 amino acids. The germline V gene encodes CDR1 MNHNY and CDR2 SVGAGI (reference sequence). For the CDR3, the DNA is TGTGCCAGCAGAGGGGGACTACTCCAAGAGACCCAGTACTTC. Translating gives CASRGGLLQETQYF.

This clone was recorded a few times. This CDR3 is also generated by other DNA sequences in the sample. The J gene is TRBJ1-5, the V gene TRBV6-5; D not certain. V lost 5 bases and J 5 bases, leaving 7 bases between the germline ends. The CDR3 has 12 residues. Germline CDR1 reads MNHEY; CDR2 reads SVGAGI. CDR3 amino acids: CASSRRDQPQHF. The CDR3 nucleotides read TGTGCCAGCAGTAGAAGGGATCAGCCCCAGCATTTT.

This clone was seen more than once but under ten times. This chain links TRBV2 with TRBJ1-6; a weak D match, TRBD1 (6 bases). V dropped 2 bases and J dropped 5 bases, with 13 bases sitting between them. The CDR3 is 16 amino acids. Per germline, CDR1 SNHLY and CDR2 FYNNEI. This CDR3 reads CASSEQGIYNNSPLHF. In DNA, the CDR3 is TGTGCCAGCAGTGAACAGGGGATTTACAATAATTCACCCCTCCACTTT.

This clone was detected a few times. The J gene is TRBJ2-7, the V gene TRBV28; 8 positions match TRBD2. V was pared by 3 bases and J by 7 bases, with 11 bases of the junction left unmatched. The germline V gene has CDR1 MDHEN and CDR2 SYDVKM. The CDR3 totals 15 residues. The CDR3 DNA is TGTGCCAGCAGTTTTCTAGCGGGCCAATTCGAGGAGCAGTACTTC. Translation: CASSFLAGQFEEQYF. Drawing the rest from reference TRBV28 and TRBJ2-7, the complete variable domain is DVKVTQSSRYLVKRTGEKVFLECVQDMDHENMFWYRQDPGLGLRLIYFSYDVKMKEKGDIPEGYSVSREKKERFSLILESASTNQTSMYLCASSFLAGQFEEQYFGPGTRLTVT.

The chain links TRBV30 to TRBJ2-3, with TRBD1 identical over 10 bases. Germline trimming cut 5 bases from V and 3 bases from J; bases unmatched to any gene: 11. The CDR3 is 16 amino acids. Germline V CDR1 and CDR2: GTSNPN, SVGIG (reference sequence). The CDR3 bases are TGTGCCTGGGAGAGCCCCCGGGACAGGGGAACAGATACGCAGTATTTT. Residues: CAWESPRDRGTDTQYF.